Below, 10 T cell receptor beta chains from the same sample are listed, as sequenced in a study of a mutant IDH1 vaccine in newly diagnosed glioma. These receptors have no known antigen. Sequencing was performed with immunoSEQ multiplex PCR; in TCRdb, only in-frame clones are kept and a portion is missing. Seen here are over 25,000 clones, roughly 90% observed once, and the top ten hold less than 3%. The sample's time point: week 23, last vaccination. Vaccine doses each comprised 300 ug of mutant IDH1 20-mer peptide, with topical imiquimod. Sequences were derived from PBMCs, sampled from a glioma patient whose treatment included an IDH1 peptide vaccine. All receptors derive from a man in his forties or fifties with glioma.

This clone has a single count. This chain joins TRBV14 and TRBJ2-3; D gene unclear. Germline V lookup: CDR1 SGHDN, CDR2 FVKESK. There are 13 residues in the CDR3. The V and J ends lost 0 bases and 6 bases respectively, with 7 bases between them. The CDR3 DNA reads as TGTGCCAGCAGCCAAGATCTAAGGGATACGCAGTATTTT. Translation: CASSQDLRDTQYF.

The chain couples TRBV11-2 to TRBJ2-7; D call uncertain. Trimming cost V 5 bases and J 4 bases, with 12 bases left between them. Germline CDR1 is SGHAT and CDR2 is FQNNGV. The CDR3 runs to 13 residues. As DNA, the CDR3 is TGTGCCAGCAGCCCCCCCTACGGGTACGAGCAGTACTTC. Protein product: CASSPPYGYEQYF.

The V and J genes are TRBV28 and TRBJ1-6; TRBD1 is a possible D gene (5 bases). V was shortened by 3 bases and J by 13 bases, with 10 bases between the two germline ends. CDR1 is MDHEN and CDR2 is SYDVKM in the germline V gene. This CDR3 spans 12 amino acids. The CDR3 loop is CASSFQGLPLHF. CDR3 bases: TGTGCCAGCAGTTTCCAGGGCCTTCCCCTCCACTTT.

V usage is TRBV7-6 and J usage is TRBJ2-7; perhaps TRBD1 as D (6 bases). V dropped 5 bases and J dropped 3 bases, with 11 bases sitting between them. Germline V gene sequence: CDR1 SGHVS, CDR2 FNYEAQ. This CDR3 has 13 amino acids. In nucleotides, the CDR3 is TGTGCCAGCAGCCTCGACAGGCGCTACGAGCAGTACTTC. This sequence encodes CASSLDRRYEQYF.

This chain uses TRBV4-1 with TRBJ1-1; tentative D call: TRBD1 (6 bases). This CDR3 comprises 13 residues. Trimming shortened V by 3 bases and J by 5 bases, and 10 bases separated the two germline ends. Germline CDR1 reads MGHRA; CDR2 reads YSYEKL. The CDR3 nucleotides read TGCGCCAGCAGCCAGGGCAGGGGTACTGAAGCTTTCTTT. This gives the protein CASSQGRGTEAFF.

The gene calls are TRBV28 and TRBJ2-5, with a possible D match to TRBD1 (6 bases). This CDR3 spans 14 amino acids. The V gene's germline CDR1 is MDHEN and CDR2 SYDVKM. V gave up 1 base and J gave up 4 bases, with 10 bases separating them. DNA for the CDR3: TGTGCCAGCAGTTTATTCAGGGGTACAGAGACCCAGTACTTC. Amino acids: CASSLFRGTETQYF.

The V and J genes are TRBV28 and TRBJ1-1, with 7 positions matching TRBD1. Unmatched junction bases numbered 12, after V lost 5 bases and J lost 3 bases. Germline V gene data show CDR1 as MDHEN and CDR2 as SYDVKM. The length of the CDR3 is 16 residues. Here the CDR3 reads CASSPGTALRYTEAFF. The CDR3, as DNA: TGTGCCAGCAGTCCCGGGACAGCATTGCGCTACACTGAAGCTTTCTTT.

This rearrangement joins TRBV5-1 to TRBJ2-1; the match to TRBD2 covers 13 bases. J was trimmed by 7 bases and V by 2 bases; bases with no gene match: 6. The CDR3 loop spans 16 amino acids. Germline V gene lookup returns CDR1 SGHRS and CDR2 YFSETQ. The CDR3 DNA reads TGCGCCAGCAGCTTCATCGGGACTAGCGGGATTAATGAGCAGTTCTTC. Translated, it gives CASSFIGTSGINEQFF.

Of note for this clone: Mismatch with germline at one junction end may stem from a read error. CDR3 amino acids: CSVVNRGRGYGYTF. The CDR3 DNA reads as TGTAGCGTTGTGAACCGGGGGCGGGGCTATGGCTACACCTTC. This chain links TRBV29-1 with TRBJ1-2; TRBD1 might be the D (6 bases). This CDR3 is 14 amino acids long. From germline, CDR1 is SQVTM and CDR2 ANQGSEA. Supplemented by reference TRBV29-1 and TRBJ1-2, the full variable domain reads SAVISQKPSRDICQRGTSLTIQCQVDSQVTMMFWYRQQPGQSLTLIATANQGSEATYESGFVIDKFPISRPNLTFSTLTVSNMSPEDSSIYLCSVVNRGRGYGYTFGSGTRLTVV.

CDR3 in amino acids: CASSLVVQGNGYTF. The DNA for the CDR3 is TGTGCCAGCAGCTTAGTTGTACAGGGTAACGGCTACACCTTC. The rearrangement uses TRBV7-2 and TRBJ1-2; TRBD1 is a possible D gene (6 bases). Germline V CDR1 and CDR2: SGHTA, FQGNSA. This CDR3 is 14 amino acids long. Deletions cut 1 base from V and 8 bases from J, with 14 bases between. Full variable domain (remainder filled in from reference TRBV7-2 and TRBJ1-2): GAGVSQSPSNKVTEKGKDVELRCDPISGHTALYWYRQSLGQGLEFLIYFQGNSAPDKSGLPSDRFSAERTGGSVSTLTIQRTQQEDSAVYLCASSLVVQGNGYTFGSGTRLTVV.